This T cell receptor beta chain was identified in a study of blood T cell repertoires in COVID-19. The wider study: Samples of COVID-19 (acute and convalescent) were obtained from the United States, Italy and Spain. From T cells, B-cell-depleted T cells, or PBMCs came the material, which was cDNA or gDNA.

In the source study's methods: Amplified reference gene primers provided the basis for estimating nucleated cell counts. The protocol was immunoSEQ multiplex PCR, while the TCRdb copy is restricted to in-frame clones and leaves out a portion. D and trimming were read from the DNA, whereas the V and J calls and clone size are those reported in that table. The profile shows 450,000 to 500,000 clones, 70% to 90% of them singletons. This clone has only one observation. The V and J ends lost 5 bases and 12 bases, in that order; junction bases with no gene match: 13. CDR1 is MDHEN, CDR2 SYDVKM, per germline. The CDR3 has 16 amino acids.

V is TRBV28 and J is TRBJ2-7, with 16 bases matching TRBD2. The TCR comes from a human donor in a cohort sampled during active COVID-19. Sequenced sample: peripheral blood. CDR3 region: CASSARREGLAGGGYF. The CDR3 DNA follows: TGTGCCAGCAGTGCTAGGAGAGAGGGACTAGCGGGAGGGGGGTACTTC. Combining the CDR3 with reference TRBV28 and TRBJ2-7 gives the whole variable domain DVKVTQSSRYLVKRTGEKVFLECVQDMDHENMFWYRQDPGLGLRLIYFSYDVKMKEKGDIPEGYSVSREKKERFSLILESASTNQTSMYLCASSARREGLAGGGYFGPGTRLTVT.